Shown below are 12 T cell receptor beta chains from a single sample sequenced in a study of T cells in Graves' hyperthyroidism and ophthalmopathy. Authors of the study amplified TCR beta CDR3 regions from RNA transcripts. TCR CDR3 underwent first-round RT-PCR with the HTBI primer set. TCRdb called the multiplex PCR reads again in MiXCR, with one record for every CDR3 protein. The sample carries 640,000 or so distinct CDR3 sequences, approximately 14% recorded once. Sequencing used blood. Receptor source: a woman younger than 35 with Graves' ophthalmopathy.

The chain couples TRBV5-1 to TRBJ2-5; TRBD1 might be the D (6 bases). Germline assignment: CDR1 SGHRS and CDR2 YFSETQ. The CDR3 runs to 17 residues. V dropped 0 bases and J dropped 2 bases, with 17 bases sitting between them. DNA of the CDR3: TGCGCCAGCAGCTTGGCCAATCGGGACACGATACAAGAGACCCAGTACTTC. Encoded protein: CASSLANRDTIQETQYF. The variable domain in full, completed from reference TRBV5-1 and TRBJ2-5, reads KAGVTQTPRYLIKTRGQQVTLSCSPISGHRSVSWYQQTPGQGLQFLFEYFSETQRNKGNFPGRFSGRQFSNSRSEMNVSTLELGDSALYLCASSLANRDTIQETQYFGPGTRLLVL.

The CDR3 DNA reads TGTGCCAGCCAAGGGAACACCGGACTAGCGGGAGAGACCCAGTTCTTC. The encoded protein is CASQGNTGLAGETQFF. V usage is TRBV6-2 or TRBV6-3 and J usage is TRBJ2-5, with TRBD2 matching over 13 bases. The assigned J gene may be wrong: the sequence end matches TRBJ2-1 better. The CDR3 totals 16 residues. The germline gives CDR1 MNHEY, CDR2 SVGEGT.

This clonotype has a count of ten or more. V and J are TRBV2 and TRBJ1-5; D gene uncertain. Trimming took 0 bases from V and 6 from J, leaving 9 bases between them. CDR1 SNHLY and CDR2 FYNNEI come from the germline V gene. The CDR3 contains 14 residues. The CDR3 reads CASSEALQFQPQHF. CDR3 bases: TGTGCCAGCAGTGAAGCGCTACAGTTTCAGCCCCAGCATTTT.

For this clonotype: The CDR3 does not end in the conserved phenylalanine or tryptophan, so this is likely a read error. The DNA is left out, because the CDR3 cannot be placed on it with certainty; the CDR3 is given as TCRdb lists it. The chain is built from TRBV28 and TRBJ2-7; TRBD1 is the table's D call and was not checked against the DNA. CDR1 MDHEN and CDR2 SYDVKM come from the germline V gene. From its first to its last residue, the CDR3 has 15 amino acids. Here the CDR3 reads CASSSSTGWAYEQCL.

The gene calls are TRBV3-1 and TRBJ1-4; possible D gene TRBD1, 5 bases. The V and J ends lost 1 base and 5 bases respectively, with 14 bases between them. Germline values: CDR1 LGHDT, CDR2 YNNKEL (reference sequence). The CDR3 loop spans 16 amino acids. The CDR3 here is CASSQVQGALNEKLFF. The CDR3 region has the DNA TGTGCCAGCAGCCAAGTGCAAGGGGCCCTAAATGAAAAACTGTTTTTT.

This clonotype was recorded once. The CDR3 coding sequence is TGTGCCAGCAGGTCCCGAACAGGGACTGAAGCTTTCTTT. Translation: CASRSRTGTEAFF. V and J are TRBV28 and TRBJ1-1; D perhaps matches TRBD1 (6 bases). The CDR3 spans 13 residues. The ends were cut back, 6 bases at V and 5 bases at J, with 13 bases in the middle. Germline assignment: CDR1 MDHEN and CDR2 SYDVKM.

The V call is TRBV3-1, the J call TRBJ1-2; D remains unclear. Between the trimmed V and J ends, which lost 0 bases and 7 bases, there was a span of 12 bases. The germline CDR1 and CDR2 sequences are LGHDT and YNNKEL (reference sequence). The CDR3 has 14 residues. The CDR3 bases are TGTGCCAGCAGCCAAGATTTGGGGATTCGTGGCTACACCTTC. Translated: CASSQDLGIRGYTF.

V usage is TRBV7-9 and J usage is TRBJ2-1; D is uncertain. This CDR3 spans 12 amino acids. The V end was cut by 1 base, the J end by 10 bases, with 8 bases between. CDR1 SEHNR and CDR2 FQNEAQ come from the germline V gene (reference sequence). This CDR3 reads CASSLVPWEQFF. The DNA for the CDR3 is TGTGCCAGCAGCTTAGTACCATGGGAGCAGTTCTTC.

J is TRBJ1-1 and V is TRBV24-1, with D tentatively TRBD1 (6 bases). Germline CDR1 and CDR2: KGHDR and SFDVKD. The CDR3 sequence is 15 residues long. With 1 base removed from V and 5 bases from J, the gap between germline ends came to 13 bases. CDR3 amino acids: CATSDLRGAVTEAFF. For the CDR3, the DNA is TGTGCCACCAGTGATTTAAGGGGGGCAGTAACTGAAGCTTTCTTT.

This clonotype was seen many times. This sequence joins TRBV11-3 and TRBJ2-1, with a tentative D call TRBD2 (5 bases). V was pared by 5 bases and J by 9 bases, with 20 bases between. This CDR3 comprises 15 residues. Germline CDR1 SGHNT, CDR2 YENEEA. CDR3 bases: TGTGCCAGCAGCGCCCACAGCGGACCCACGGGTGAGCAGTTCTTC. This translates into CASSAHSGPTGEQFF.

In its sample, this clonotype was seen many times. The J gene is TRBJ2-7, the V gene TRBV7-9; unclear D gene. V was pared by 2 bases and J by 4 bases, with 15 bases between. The CDR3 has 15 residues. Germline loops: CDR1 SEHNR, CDR2 FQNEAQ (reference sequence). CDR3 sequence: CASSLHPPWIYEQYF. CDR3 DNA sequence: TGTGCCAGCAGCTTACACCCGCCATGGATATACGAGCAGTACTTC.

This clonotype was observed at least ten times. The V and J genes are TRBV27 and TRBJ1-6; TRBD1 agrees at 7 bases. The length of the CDR3 is 13 residues. CDR1 is MNHEY, CDR2 SMNVEV, per germline (reference sequence). With 6 bases clipped from V and 8 bases from J, the junction kept 4 bases outside the gene matches. The CDR3 loop is CASSLQGYSPLHF. CDR3 nucleotide sequence: TGTGCCAGCAGCCTACAGGGGTATTCACCCCTCCACTTT.